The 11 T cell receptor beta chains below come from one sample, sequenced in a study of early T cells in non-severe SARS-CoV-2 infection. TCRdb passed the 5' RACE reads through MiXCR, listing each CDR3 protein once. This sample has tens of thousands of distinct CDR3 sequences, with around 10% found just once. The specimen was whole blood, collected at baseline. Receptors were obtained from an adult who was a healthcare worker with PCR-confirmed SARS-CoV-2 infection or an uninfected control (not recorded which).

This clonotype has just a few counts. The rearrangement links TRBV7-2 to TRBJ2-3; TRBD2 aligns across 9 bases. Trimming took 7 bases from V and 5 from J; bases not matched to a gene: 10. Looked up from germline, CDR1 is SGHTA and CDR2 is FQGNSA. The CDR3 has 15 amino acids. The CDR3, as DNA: TGTGCCAGCACCGTTGGCGGGGGGGCCTTAGATACGCAGTATTTT. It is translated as CASTVGGGALDTQYF.

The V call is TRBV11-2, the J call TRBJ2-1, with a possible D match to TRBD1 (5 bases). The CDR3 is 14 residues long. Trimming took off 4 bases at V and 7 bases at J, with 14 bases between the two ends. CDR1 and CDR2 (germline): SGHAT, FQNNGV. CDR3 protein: CASSSQGSKNEQFF. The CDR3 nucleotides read TGTGCCAGCAGCTCTCAGGGATCGAAGAATGAGCAGTTCTTC.

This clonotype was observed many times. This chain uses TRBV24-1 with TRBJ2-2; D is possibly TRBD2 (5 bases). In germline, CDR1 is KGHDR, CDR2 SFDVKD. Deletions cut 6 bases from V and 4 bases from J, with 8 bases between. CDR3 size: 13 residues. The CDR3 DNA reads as TGTGCCACCAGTCGCAGCGGCACCGGGGAGCTGTTTTTT. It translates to CATSRSGTGELFF.

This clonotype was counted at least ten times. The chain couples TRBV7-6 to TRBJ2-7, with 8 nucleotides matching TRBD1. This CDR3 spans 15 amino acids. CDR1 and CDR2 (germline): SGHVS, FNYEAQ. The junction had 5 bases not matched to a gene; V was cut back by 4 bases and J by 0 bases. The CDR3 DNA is TGTGCCAGCAGCTGGGGACAGGCCAGCTCCTACGAGCAGTACTTC. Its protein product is CASSWGQASSYEQYF.

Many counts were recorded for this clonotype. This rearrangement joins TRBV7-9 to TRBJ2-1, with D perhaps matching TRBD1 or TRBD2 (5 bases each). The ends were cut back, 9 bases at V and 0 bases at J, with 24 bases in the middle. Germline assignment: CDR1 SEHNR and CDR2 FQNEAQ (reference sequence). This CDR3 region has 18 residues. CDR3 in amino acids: CASRGKLGDALSYNEQFF. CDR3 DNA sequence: TGTGCCAGTCGAGGGAAGTTGGGGGATGCACTCTCCTACAATGAGCAGTTCTTC.

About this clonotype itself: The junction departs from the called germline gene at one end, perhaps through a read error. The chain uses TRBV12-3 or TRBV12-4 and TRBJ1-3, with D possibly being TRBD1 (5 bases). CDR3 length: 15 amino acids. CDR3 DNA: TGTGCCAGCAGACGGGAGGGGTACTCTGAAAACACCATATATTTT. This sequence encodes CASRREGYSENTIYF.

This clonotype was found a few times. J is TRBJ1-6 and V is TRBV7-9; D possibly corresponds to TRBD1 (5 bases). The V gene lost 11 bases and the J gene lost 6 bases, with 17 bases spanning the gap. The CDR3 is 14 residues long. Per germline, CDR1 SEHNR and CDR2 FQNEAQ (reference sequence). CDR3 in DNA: TGTGCCGGAGACCCGGGACGGGGTAATTCACCCCTCCACTTT. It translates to CAGDPGRGNSPLHF.

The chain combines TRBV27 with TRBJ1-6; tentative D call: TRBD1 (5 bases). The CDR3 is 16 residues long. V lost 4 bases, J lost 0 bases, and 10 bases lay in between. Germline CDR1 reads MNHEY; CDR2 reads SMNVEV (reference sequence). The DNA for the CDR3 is TGTGCCAGCAGTTCCAAGGGGCGCTCCTATAATTCACCCCTCCACTTT. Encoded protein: CASSSKGRSYNSPLHF.

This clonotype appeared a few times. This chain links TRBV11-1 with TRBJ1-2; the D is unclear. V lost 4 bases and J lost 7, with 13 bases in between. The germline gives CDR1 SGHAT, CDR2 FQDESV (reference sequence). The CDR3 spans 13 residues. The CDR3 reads CASSSGGGFGYTF. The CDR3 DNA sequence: TGTGCCAGCAGCTCCGGCGGAGGTTTTGGCTACACCTTC.

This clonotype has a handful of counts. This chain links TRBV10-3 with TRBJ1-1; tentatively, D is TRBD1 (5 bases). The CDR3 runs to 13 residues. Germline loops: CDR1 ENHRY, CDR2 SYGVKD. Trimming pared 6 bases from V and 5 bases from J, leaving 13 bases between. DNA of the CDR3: TGTGCCATCAGGTCAGGGACTCGGACTGAAGCTTTCTTT. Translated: CAIRSGTRTEAFF.

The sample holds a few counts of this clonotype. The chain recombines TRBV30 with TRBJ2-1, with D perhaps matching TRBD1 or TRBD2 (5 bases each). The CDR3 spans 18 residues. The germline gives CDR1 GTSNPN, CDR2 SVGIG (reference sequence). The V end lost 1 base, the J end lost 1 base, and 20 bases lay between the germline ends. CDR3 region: CAWSAISRGPESYNEQFF. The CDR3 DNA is TGTGCCTGGAGTGCCATCTCCCGGGGCCCAGAGTCCTACAATGAGCAGTTCTTC.